These 10 T cell receptor beta chains were sequenced from one sample in a study of cytomegalovirus exposure and HLA in healthy donors. The method was immunoSEQ multiplex PCR; TCRdb's version includes in-frame clones alone and lacks a portion of them. The table lists 150,000 to 250,000 clones, 80% to 90% of them singletons. The specimen was PBMCs. The source is a woman between 25 and 40 years old in good health and CMV-seropositive.

In this sample, this clone turned up a few times. The chain has TRBV7-2 and TRBJ2-2; TRBD2 matches 7 bases. CDR3 size: 16 residues. CDR1 is SGHTA and CDR2 is FQGNSA in the germline V gene. The V and J ends lost 0 bases and 2 bases, in that order; junction bases with no gene match: 3. The CDR3 DNA is TGTGCCAGCAGCTTAGCGGGGGGGAGCAACACCGGGGAGCTGTTTTTT. It yields the protein CASSLAGGSNTGELFF.

This chain links TRBV27 with TRBJ2-1, with 7 bases aligning to TRBD2. In germline, CDR1 is MNHEY, CDR2 SMNVEV (reference sequence). The J segment lost 6 bases and the V segment lost 4 bases, leaving 12 bases of the junction unmatched. CDR3 size: 16 residues. This CDR3 is CASSSNLAEPFNEQFF. The CDR3 region has the DNA TGTGCCAGCAGTTCCAACCTAGCGGAACCTTTCAATGAGCAGTTCTTC.

The rearrangement joins TRBV19 to TRBJ1-4; 7 bases match TRBD1. The trim removed 5 bases at V and 7 bases at J, leaving 10 bases unmatched. Looked up from germline, CDR1 is LNHDA and CDR2 is SQIVND (reference sequence). CDR3 length equals 15 residues. The CDR3: CASSLRQGSVEKLFF. CDR3 nucleotides: TGTGCCAGTAGTCTAAGACAGGGAAGCGTTGAAAAACTGTTTTTT. The full variable domain, completed using reference TRBV19 and TRBJ1-4, is DGGITQSPKYLFRKEGQNVTLSCEQNLNHDAMYWYRQDPGQGLRLIYYSQIVNDFQKGDIAEGYSVSREKKESFPLTVTSAQKNPTAFYLCASSLRQGSVEKLFFGSGTQLSVL.

CDR3 nucleotides: TGTGCCAGCAGCTTAGGACAGGGGCTCCTGCGGGCTTTCTTT. Its translation is CASSLGQGLLRAFF. This chain joins TRBV5-4 and TRBJ1-1, with 9 positions matching TRBD1. The CDR3 is made up of 14 amino acids. Germline CDR1 is SGHNT and CDR2 is YYREEE (reference sequence). With V trimmed by 2 bases and J by 11 bases, 10 bases remained unmatched.

The V gene is TRBV29-1, the J gene TRBJ2-5; 9 bases line up with TRBD2. The CDR3 has 15 amino acids. Germline V gene lookup returns CDR1 SQVTM and CDR2 ANQGSEA. The V segment lost 2 bases and the J segment 5 bases; nucleotides outside the gene matches: 9. As DNA, the CDR3 is TGCAGCGTTGAAATGGCTAGCGGGGCTCCCGAGACCCAGTACTTC. This gives the protein CSVEMASGAPETQYF.

This clone occurred a few times. The chain is built from TRBV20-1 and TRBJ2-7; D unresolved. The CDR3 spans 11 residues. Germline CDR1 is DFQATT and CDR2 is SNEGSKA (reference sequence). V gave up 1 base and J gave up 4 bases, with 5 bases separating them. CDR3 coding DNA: TGCAGTGCTAGAGTCCTATACGAGCAGTACTTC. It is translated as CSARVLYEQYF.

The rearrangement uses TRBV15 and TRBJ2-1, with a weak D call TRBD1 (6 bases). The CDR3 sequence is 15 residues long. Deletions cut 5 bases from V and 0 bases from J, with 11 bases between. Germline V gene lookup returns CDR1 LNHNV and CDR2 YYDKDF (reference sequence). CDR3 amino acids: CATSPGASSYNEQFF. The CDR3, as DNA: TGTGCCACCAGCCCAGGGGCTAGCTCCTACAATGAGCAGTTCTTC.

The V call is TRBV5-4, the J call TRBJ1-1; 7 bases fit TRBD1. The CDR3 sequence is 15 residues long. Germline-derived CDR1 and CDR2 are SGHNT and YYREEE (reference sequence). V shed 4 bases, J shed 6 bases, and the junction held 12 bases outside the gene matches. Here the CDR3 DNA reads TGTGCCAGCAGCCGCCAGACAGGGACTTTAGCTGAAGCTTTCTTT. It translates to CASSRQTGTLAEAFF. Supplemented by reference TRBV5-4 and TRBJ1-1, the full variable domain reads ETGVTQSPTHLIKTRGQQVTLRCSSQSGHNTVSWYQQALGQGPQFIFQYYREEENGRGNFPPRFSGLQFPNYSSELNVNALELDDSALYLCASSRQTGTLAEAFFGQGTRLTVV.

The chain uses TRBV5-6 and TRBJ2-1; 7 positions agree with TRBD2. The CDR3 spans 15 residues. Germline loops: CDR1 SGHDT, CDR2 YYEEEE. V shed 6 bases, J shed 7 bases, and the junction held 13 bases outside the gene matches. Here the CDR3 reads CASIPLAAGGNEQFF. The CDR3 DNA reads TGTGCCAGCATCCCGCTAGCGGCCGGGGGGAATGAGCAGTTCTTC.

The chain recombines TRBV6-6 with TRBJ2-4, with 8 bases fitting TRBD2. The germline V gene has CDR1 MNHNY and CDR2 SVGAGI (reference sequence). V gave up 8 bases and J gave up 7 bases; unmatched junction bases: 10. CDR3 length: 14 residues. The CDR3 sequence is CASAELAVRNIQYF. The CDR3 DNA follows: TGTGCCAGCGCCGAACTAGCGGTGAGGAACATTCAGTACTTC.